One sample yielded the 3 T cell receptor beta chains listed below, sequenced in a study of beta chain features in type 1 diabetes. Sequenced material consisted of expressed TCRB transcripts (all of the isolated RNA was reverse transcribed). Clones were read by immunoSEQ multiplex PCR, and TCRdb kept only the in-frame ones, dropping some. The repertoire holds about 140,000 clones, with 6.9% as singletons. The source material was central memory CD4+ T cells from blood. All receptors come from a woman aged 25 to 45 in good health.

The chain links TRBV6-5 to TRBJ2-5; no clear D gene. The V and J ends lost 8 bases and 4 bases respectively, with 8 bases between them. Looked up from germline, CDR1 is MNHEY and CDR2 is SVGAGI. The length of the CDR3 is 11 residues. The CDR3 sequence: CASHSGETQYF. In DNA form, the CDR3 reads TGTGCCAGCCACTCTGGAGAGACCCAGTACTTC.

This clone has just a few counts. The CDR3 sequence is CASSQDSNRGVYNEQFF. The CDR3 DNA reads TGCGCCAGCAGCCAAGATAGCAACAGGGGGGTGTACAATGAGCAGTTCTTC. The V call is TRBV4-3, the J call TRBJ2-1; 8 nucleotides match TRBD1. The CDR3 has 17 amino acids. Trimming removed 0 bases from V and 4 bases from J; junction bases left unmatched: 8. Germline assignment: CDR1 LGHNA and CDR2 YSLEER.

There are many counts of this clone. The chain is built from TRBV9 and TRBJ2-1; 7 bases match TRBD2. CDR3 size: 15 residues. Germline V CDR1 and CDR2: SGDLS, YYNGEE. The ends lost 1 base at V and 9 bases at J; junction bases unmatched: 10. CDR3 nucleotide sequence: TGTGCCAGCAGCGTATTTCTAGCGGATGAGGGTGAGCAGTTCTTC. Amino acid sequence: CASSVFLADEGEQFF.